A single sample gave rise to the 8 T cell receptor beta chains below, sequenced in a study of T cell repertoires in cytomegalovirus infection. Their cognate antigens are unknown. TCRdb used MiXCR to reprocess the reads, holding one entry per CDR3 protein. The sample comprises roughly 49,000 distinct CDR3 sequences, about a fifth of which are singletons, and around nine tenths rests with the top ten. The sequences come from CD8+ T cells from cultured PBMCs, collected from culture after CMV antigen stimulation. The source is a human donor in good health (CMV status not recorded). Some clones in this sample may be carry-over from other donors' samples.

The chain combines TRBV6-6 with TRBJ2-3; possibly TRBD1 for D (6 bases). Germline CDR1 MNHNY, CDR2 SVGAGI (reference sequence). Trimming took off 6 bases at V and 0 bases at J, with 16 bases between the two ends. CDR3 length: 16 residues. The CDR3 DNA sequence: TGTGCCAGCAGCGCCCGACAGGTTACTAGCACAGATACGCAGTATTTT. Translation: CASSARQVTSTDTQYF.

This clonotype was found a few times. The J gene is TRBJ1-2, the V gene TRBV4-2; TRBD1 is a possible D gene (6 bases). CDR3 length equals 15 residues. V was pared by 2 bases and J by 0 bases, with 10 bases between. Germline V gene lookup returns CDR1 LGHNA and CDR2 YNFKEQ. CDR3 in DNA: TGTGCCAGCAGCCAAAAGGGGGAGACTAACTATGGCTACACCTTC. This codes for CASSQKGETNYGYTF.

V gene TRBV7-8 combines with J gene TRBJ2-4, with 11 bases that match TRBD2. Trimming cost V 4 bases and J 7 bases; bases outside gene matches: 18. Germline assignment: CDR1 SGHVS and CDR2 FQNEAQ. CDR3 length equals 19 residues. CDR3 loop: CASSSGAGLADVGGNIQYF. CDR3 sequence (DNA): TGTGCCAGCAGCTCAGGCGCGGGACTAGCGGACGTGGGGGGGAACATTCAGTACTTC.

The gene calls are TRBV27 and TRBJ1-2, with D unclear. This CDR3 region has 13 residues. Trimming removed 5 bases from V and 0 bases from J, with 7 bases in between. Germline CDR1 reads MNHEY; CDR2 reads SMNVEV (reference sequence). CDR3 region: CASSNQANYGYTF. CDR3 DNA sequence: TGTGCCAGCAGTAACCAAGCTAACTATGGCTACACCTTC.

V is TRBV25-1 and J is TRBJ2-1; D may match TRBD1 or TRBD2 (5 bases each). Trimming removed 0 bases at V and 5 bases at J, with 14 bases between. Per the germline V gene, CDR1 is MGHDK and CDR2 is SYGVNS. This CDR3 comprises 16 residues. Here the CDR3 DNA reads TGTGCCAGCAGTGAATATGGGTCGGGGCCGCACAATGAGCAGTTCTTC. Encoded protein: CASSEYGSGPHNEQFF.

This chain links TRBV7-6 with TRBJ2-7, with TRBD1 identical over 12 bases. CDR1 SGHVS and CDR2 FNYEAQ come from the germline V gene. The J segment lost 1 base and the V segment lost 5 bases, leaving 6 bases of the junction unmatched. The CDR3 loop spans 16 amino acids. CDR3 coding DNA: TGTGCCAGCAGCACGGGACAGGGGGCAAGATCCTACGAGCAGTACTTC. Translating gives CASSTGQGARSYEQYF.

This chain uses TRBV4-3 with TRBJ2-3; perhaps TRBD2 as D (5 bases). Trimming pared 0 bases from V and 4 bases from J, leaving 17 bases between. This CDR3 is 17 amino acids long. Germline-derived CDR1 and CDR2 are LGHNA and YSLEER. CDR3 nucleotides: TGCGCCAGCAGCCAAGATACCCGGACCGAGAGGGCAGATACGCAGTATTTT. This codes for CASSQDTRTERADTQYF.

There are a few counts of this clonotype. This rearrangement joins TRBV7-6 to TRBJ1-1; D may be TRBD1 (5 bases). CDR1 and CDR2 from the germline V gene are SGHVS and FNYEAQ. The CDR3 length is 12 residues. Trimming left V 3 bases short and J 9 bases short, with 11 bases between. CDR3 amino acids: CASSLGRSKAFF. CDR3 nucleotides: TGTGCCAGCAGCTTGGGGCGTTCGAAAGCTTTCTTT.